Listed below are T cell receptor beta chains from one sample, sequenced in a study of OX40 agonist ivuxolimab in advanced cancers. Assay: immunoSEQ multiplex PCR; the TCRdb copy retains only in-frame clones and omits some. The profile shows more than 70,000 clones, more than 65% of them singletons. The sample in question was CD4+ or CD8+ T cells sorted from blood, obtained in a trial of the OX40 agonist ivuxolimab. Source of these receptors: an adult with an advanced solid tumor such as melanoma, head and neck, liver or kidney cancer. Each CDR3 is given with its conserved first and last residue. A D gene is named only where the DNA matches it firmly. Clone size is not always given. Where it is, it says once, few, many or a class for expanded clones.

CSVQQGTQETQYF,TGCAGCGTGCAACAGGGGACCCAAGAGACCCAGTACTTC,TRBJ2-5,TRBD1,TRBV29-1,-
CASSPYSNQPQHF,TGTGCCAGCAGCCCGTATAGCAATCAGCCCCAGCATTTT,TRBJ1-5,-,TRBV7-2,-
CASSTYDEEHEKLFF,TGTGCCAGCAGTACGTACGACGAGGAGCATGAAAAACTGTTTTTT,TRBJ1-4,-,TRBV28,-
CASSTAPGDYGYTF,TGTGCCAGCAGCACGGCCCCTGGTGACTATGGCTACACCTTC,TRBJ1-2,-,TRBV7-8,once
CAAKLGTDHGYTF,TGTGCCGCAAAGCTCGGGACTGACCATGGCTACACCTTC,TRBJ1-2,-,TRBV7-9,-
CASSQENGGSEEDTQYF,TGCGCCAGCAGCCAAGAAAATGGCGGGAGTGAGGAAGATACGCAGTATTTT,TRBJ2-3,TRBD2,TRBV4-3,-
CASSLNGDSRGEKLFF,TGTGCCAGCAGCTTGAATGGAGATTCCAGGGGAGAAAAACTGTTTTTT,TRBJ1-4,-,TRBV5-5,-
CASSYTRTIYF,TGTGCCAGTAGTTACACACGGACCATATATTTT,TRBJ1-3,-,TRBV19,few
CASSLRHPQHF,TGTGCCAGCAGCTTGAGACACCCCCAGCATTTT,TRBJ1-5,-,TRBV5-4,few
CASSLELAGGPETQYF,TGTGCCAGCAGCTTGGAACTAGCGGGGGGACCGGAGACCCAGTACTTC,TRBJ2-5,TRBD2,TRBV5-4,once
CASSLGQQNTEAFF,TGTGCCAGCAGCTTAGGACAACAGAACACTGAAGCTTTCTTT,TRBJ1-1,-,TRBV13,-
CASRTSGGEETQYF,TGCGCCAGCAGGACTAGCGGGGGGGAAGAGACCCAGTACTTC,TRBJ2-5,TRBD2,TRBV10-2,-
CASSYTDTQYF,TGCGCCAGCAGCTATACAGATACGCAGTATTTT,TRBJ2-3,-,TRBV5-1,-
CAWSVYGDNTQYF,TGTGCCTGGAGTGTATACGGGGATAACACGCAGTATTTT,TRBJ2-3,-,TRBV30,-
CASSEDSYGYTF,TGTGCCAGCAGCGAGGACAGCTATGGCTACACCTTC,TRBJ1-2,-,TRBV5-8,-
CAWATGGLREQYF,TGTGCCTGGGCCACAGGGGGTCTACGAGAGCAGTACTTC,TRBJ2-7,TRBD1,TRBV30,-
CATSRGQGYNEQFF,TGTGCCACCAGCAGGGGACAGGGATACAATGAGCAGTTCTTC,TRBJ2-1,TRBD1,TRBV15,-
CASSLTASGGIITYNEQFF,TGTGCCAGCAGCTTAACCGCTAGCGGGGGGATAATTACCTACAATGAGCAGTTCTTC,TRBJ2-1,TRBD2,TRBV11-3,-
CASQGDGNQPQHF,TGTGCCAGCCAGGGAGATGGCAATCAGCCCCAGCATTTT,TRBJ1-5,-,TRBV18,few
CASSLRGQDEQYF,TGCGCCAGCAGCCTCCGCGGACAGGACGAGCAGTACTTC,TRBJ2-7,TRBD1,TRBV5-1,-
CASHYGITEAFF,TGTGCCAGCCACTACGGAATCACTGAAGCTTTCTTT,TRBJ1-1,-,TRBV6-6,few
CASSPTGQPVHFEQYF,TGCGCCAGCAGTCCGACGGGACAACCAGTACACTTCGAGCAGTACTTC,TRBJ2-7,-,TRBV23-1,-
CASSDSPMNTEAFF,TGTGCCAGCAGTGACAGCCCGATGAACACTGAAGCTTTCTTT,TRBJ1-1,-,TRBV6-1,-
CAWSIRDGQNIQYF,TGTGCCTGGAGTATCCGGGACGGACAAAACATTCAGTACTTC,TRBJ2-4,-,TRBV30,-
CATSGEAGNEQFF,TGTGCCACCTCAGGGGAAGCGGGGAATGAGCAGTTCTTC,TRBJ2-1,-,TRBV28,-
CASSLGGGGGNTIYF,TGCGCCAGCAGCTTGGGGGGCGGAGGAGGAAACACCATATATTTT,TRBJ1-3,-,TRBV5-1,-
CASSNRDRGLGGYTF,TGTGCCAGTAGTAACCGGGACAGGGGGCTGGGTGGCTACACCTTC,TRBJ1-2,TRBD1,TRBV19,-
CASRKGDANTGELFF,TGTGCCAGCAGAAAGGGGGACGCGAACACCGGGGAGCTGTTTTTT,TRBJ2-2,-,TRBV7-2,-
CASSLSIDQYF,TGTGCCAGCAGCTTGAGTATCGACCAGTACTTC,TRBJ2-5,-,TRBV11-2,-
CASSLRKETEAFF,TGCGCCAGCAGCCTAAGGAAGGAGACTGAAGCTTTCTTT,TRBJ1-1,-,TRBV5-1,-
CASSSYRGEQYF,TGTGCCAGCAGCTCCTACAGGGGCGAGCAGTACTTC,TRBJ2-7,TRBD1,TRBV7-2,-
CASSSINRDLPVRTF,TGTGCCAGTAGTTCGATCAACCGGGACCTCCCAGTACGCACCTTC,TRBJ1-2,-,TRBV19,-
CASSAGFTGNTEAFF,TGTGCCAGCAGTGCCGGCTTCACAGGGAACACTGAAGCTTTCTTT,TRBJ1-1,-,TRBV6-5,-
CASSFDPTGSNTEAFF,TGCGCCAGCAGCTTTGACCCGACAGGGTCGAACACTGAAGCTTTCTTT,TRBJ1-1,TRBD1,TRBV5-1,-
CASSKQTGMMNTEAFF,TGTGCCAGTAGTAAACAGACAGGGATGATGAACACTGAAGCTTTCTTT,TRBJ1-1,TRBD1,TRBV19,few
CASSLDNYGYTF,TGTGCCAGCAGCTTAGACAACTATGGCTACACCTTC,TRBJ1-2,-,TRBV7-2,once
CASSFSGLDTDTQYF,TGCGCCAGCAGCTTTTCGGGTTTAGACACAGATACGCAGTATTTT,TRBJ2-3,-,TRBV5-1,-
CASSLKDRDYEQYF,TGTGCCAGTAGTCTTAAGGACAGGGACTACGAGCAGTACTTC,TRBJ2-7,TRBD1,TRBV19,-
CASSVRDRNTGELFF,TGTGCCAGCAGCGTCCGGGACAGGAACACCGGGGAGCTGTTTTTT,TRBJ2-2,TRBD1,TRBV5-6,-
CASSETSGADTQYF,TGTGCCAGTAGTGAGACTAGCGGCGCAGATACGCAGTATTTT,TRBJ2-3,TRBD2,TRBV19,-
CASSLGQGAATNEKLFF,TGTGCCAGCAGCCTTGGACAGGGGGCTGCAACTAATGAAAAACTGTTTTTT,TRBJ1-4,TRBD1,TRBV13,-
CASSVDPNSNQPQHF,TGTGCCAGCAGCGTAGACCCGAATAGCAATCAGCCCCAGCATTTT,TRBJ1-5,-,TRBV9,-
CASSLVQANTGELFF,TGTGCCAGCAGCTTAGTCCAGGCGAACACCGGGGAGCTGTTTTTT,TRBJ2-2,-,TRBV11-3,-
CASSYSGASQPQHF,TGTGCCAGCAGTTACTCAGGGGCGTCTCAGCCCCAGCATTTT,TRBJ1-5,-,TRBV6-5,-
CASSRGTGQYNEQFF,TGTGCCAGCAGCCGGGGGACAGGGCAATACAATGAGCAGTTCTTC,TRBJ2-1,TRBD1,TRBV6-1,once
CASSVGPGTDTQYF,TGTGCCAGCAGCGTAGGACCTGGCACAGATACGCAGTATTTT,TRBJ2-3,-,TRBV9,-
CASSVQAHTDTQYF,TGTGCCAGCAGTGTACAAGCGCACACAGATACGCAGTATTTT,TRBJ2-3,-,TRBV6-4,-
CASRIDRGTTEAFF,TGTGCCAGTAGAATAGACAGAGGAACCACTGAAGCTTTCTTT,TRBJ1-1,-,TRBV19,-
CASSLQGSQAYEQYF,TGTGCCAGCAGTTTGCAAGGATCGCAAGCCTACGAGCAGTACTTC,TRBJ2-7,-,TRBV28,-
CANAGGATDTQYF,TGTGCCAACGCCGGGGGGGCCACAGATACGCAGTATTTT,TRBJ2-3,TRBD2,TRBV9,-
CASEERFSYNEQFF,TGTGCCAGTGAGGAACGCTTCTCCTACAATGAGCAGTTCTTC,TRBJ2-1,-,TRBV11-2,-